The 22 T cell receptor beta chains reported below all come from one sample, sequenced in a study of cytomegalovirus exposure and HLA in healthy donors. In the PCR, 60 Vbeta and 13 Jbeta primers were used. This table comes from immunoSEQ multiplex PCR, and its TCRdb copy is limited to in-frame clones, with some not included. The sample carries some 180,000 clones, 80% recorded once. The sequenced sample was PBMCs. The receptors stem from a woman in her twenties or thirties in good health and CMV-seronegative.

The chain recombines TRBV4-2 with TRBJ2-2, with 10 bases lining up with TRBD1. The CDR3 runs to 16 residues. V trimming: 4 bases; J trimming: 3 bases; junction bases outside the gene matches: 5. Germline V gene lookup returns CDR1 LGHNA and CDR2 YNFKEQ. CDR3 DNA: TGTGCCAGCAGCCCACGGGACAGGGGAGACACCGGGGAGCTGTTTTTT. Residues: CASSPRDRGDTGELFF.

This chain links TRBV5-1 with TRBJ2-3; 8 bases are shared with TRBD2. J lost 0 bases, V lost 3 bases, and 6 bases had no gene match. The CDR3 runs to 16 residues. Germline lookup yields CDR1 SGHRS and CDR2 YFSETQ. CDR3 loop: CASSSYSGASTDTQYF. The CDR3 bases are TGCGCCAGCAGCTCGTATAGCGGGGCTAGCACAGATACGCAGTATTTT. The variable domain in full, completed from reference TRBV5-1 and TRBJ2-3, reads KAGVTQTPRYLIKTRGQQVTLSCSPISGHRSVSWYQQTPGQGLQFLFEYFSETQRNKGNFPGRFSGRQFSNSRSEMNVSTLELGDSALYLCASSSYSGASTDTQYFGPGTRLTVL.

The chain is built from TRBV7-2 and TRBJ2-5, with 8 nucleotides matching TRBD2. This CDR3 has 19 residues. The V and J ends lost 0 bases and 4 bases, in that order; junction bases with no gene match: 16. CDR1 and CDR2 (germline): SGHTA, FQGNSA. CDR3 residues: CASSLALGGGGTRIETQYF. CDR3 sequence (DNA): TGTGCCAGCAGCTTAGCTTTAGGGGGAGGGGGGACTAGAATAGAGACCCAGTACTTC.

The CDR3, as DNA: TGTGCCAGCACCGCGGCGAGACAGAGCTCCTACGAGCAGTACTTC. Translation: CASTAARQSSYEQYF. J is TRBJ2-7 and V is TRBV6-1, with TRBD1 as a possible D gene (5 bases). Trimming removed 7 bases at V and 0 bases at J, with 16 bases between. The CDR3 has 15 residues. CDR1 and CDR2 (germline): MNHNS, SASEGT.

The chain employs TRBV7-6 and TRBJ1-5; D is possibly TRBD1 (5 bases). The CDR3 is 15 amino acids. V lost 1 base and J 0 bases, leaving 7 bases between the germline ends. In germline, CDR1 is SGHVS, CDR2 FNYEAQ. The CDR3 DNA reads TGTGCCAGCAGCTTAGGAACAGGTAGCAATCAGCCCCAGCATTTT. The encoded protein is CASSLGTGSNQPQHF.

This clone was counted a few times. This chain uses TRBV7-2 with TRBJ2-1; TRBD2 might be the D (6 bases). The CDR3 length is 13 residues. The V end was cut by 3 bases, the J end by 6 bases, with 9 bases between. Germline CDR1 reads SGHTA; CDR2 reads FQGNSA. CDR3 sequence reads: CASSLVGGNEQFF. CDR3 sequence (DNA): TGTGCCAGCAGCTTGGTCGGGGGCAATGAGCAGTTCTTC.

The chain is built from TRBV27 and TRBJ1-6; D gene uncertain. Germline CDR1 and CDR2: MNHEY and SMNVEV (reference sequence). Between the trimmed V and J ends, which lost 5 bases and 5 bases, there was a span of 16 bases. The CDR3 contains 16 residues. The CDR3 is CASSTPRERDNSPLHF. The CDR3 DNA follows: TGTGCCAGCAGTACCCCGAGGGAGAGAGATAATTCACCCCTCCACTTT.

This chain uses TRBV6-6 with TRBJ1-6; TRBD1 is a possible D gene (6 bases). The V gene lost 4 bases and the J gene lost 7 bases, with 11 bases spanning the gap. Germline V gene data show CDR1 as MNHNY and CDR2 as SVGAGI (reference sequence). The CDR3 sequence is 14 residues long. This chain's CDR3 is CASSSGAANSPLHF. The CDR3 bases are TGTGCCAGCAGTTCAGGGGCGGCGAATTCACCCCTCCACTTT.

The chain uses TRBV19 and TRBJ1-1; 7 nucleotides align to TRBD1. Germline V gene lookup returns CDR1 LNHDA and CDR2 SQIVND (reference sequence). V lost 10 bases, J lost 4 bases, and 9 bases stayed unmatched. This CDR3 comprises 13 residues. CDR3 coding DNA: TGTGCCACTTTAGACAGGGAGCTCACTGAAGCTTTCTTT. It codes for CATLDRELTEAFF.

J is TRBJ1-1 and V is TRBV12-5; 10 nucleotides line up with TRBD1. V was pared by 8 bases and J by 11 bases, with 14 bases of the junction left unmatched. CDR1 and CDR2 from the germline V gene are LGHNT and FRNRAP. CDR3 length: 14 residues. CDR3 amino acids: CASRWDRGQSKAFF. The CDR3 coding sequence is TGTGCTAGTAGGTGGGACAGGGGTCAATCGAAGGCTTTCTTT.

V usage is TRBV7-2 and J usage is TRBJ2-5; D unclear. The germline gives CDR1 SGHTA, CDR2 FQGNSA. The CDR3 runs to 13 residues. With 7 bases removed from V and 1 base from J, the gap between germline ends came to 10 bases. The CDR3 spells CASNQNSQETQYF. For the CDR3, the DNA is TGTGCCAGCAATCAGAACAGCCAAGAGACCCAGTACTTC.

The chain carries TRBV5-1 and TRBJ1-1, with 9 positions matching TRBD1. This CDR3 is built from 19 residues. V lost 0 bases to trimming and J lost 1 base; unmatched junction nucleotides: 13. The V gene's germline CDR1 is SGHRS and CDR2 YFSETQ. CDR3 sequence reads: CASSLVPRDREVPNTEAFF. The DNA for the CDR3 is TGCGCCAGCAGCTTGGTGCCCCGGGACAGGGAAGTCCCGAACACTGAAGCTTTCTTT.

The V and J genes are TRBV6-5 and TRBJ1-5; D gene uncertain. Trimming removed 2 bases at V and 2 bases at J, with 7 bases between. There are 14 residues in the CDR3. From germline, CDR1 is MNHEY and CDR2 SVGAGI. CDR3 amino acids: CASSYREGNQPQHF. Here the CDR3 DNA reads TGTGCCAGCAGTTACAGGGAGGGCAATCAGCCCCAGCATTTT.

The CDR3: CASSLGDRGHNEQFF. For the CDR3, the DNA is TGTGCCAGCAGTCTCGGGGACAGGGGGCACAATGAGCAGTTCTTC. The chain carries TRBV6-5 and TRBJ2-1; 12 bases agree with TRBD1. J gave up 5 bases and V 5 bases, and 4 bases lay outside the gene matches. Germline assignment: CDR1 MNHEY and CDR2 SVGAGI. The length of the CDR3 is 15 residues.

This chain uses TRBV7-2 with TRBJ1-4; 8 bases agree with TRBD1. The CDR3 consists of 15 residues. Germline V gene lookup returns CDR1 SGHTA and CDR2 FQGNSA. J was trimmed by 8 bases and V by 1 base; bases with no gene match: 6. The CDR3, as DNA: TGTGCCAGCAGCTTAGTAGGCACAGGGGGGGAAAAACTGTTTTTT. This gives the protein CASSLVGTGGEKLFF.

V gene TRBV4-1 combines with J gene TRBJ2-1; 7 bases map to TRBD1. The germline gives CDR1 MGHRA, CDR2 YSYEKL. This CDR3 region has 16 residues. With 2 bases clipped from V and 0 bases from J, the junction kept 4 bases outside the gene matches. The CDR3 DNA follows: TGCGCCAGCAGCCAACCTACAGGGGACTCCTACAATGAGCAGTTCTTC. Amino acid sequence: CASSQPTGDSYNEQFF.

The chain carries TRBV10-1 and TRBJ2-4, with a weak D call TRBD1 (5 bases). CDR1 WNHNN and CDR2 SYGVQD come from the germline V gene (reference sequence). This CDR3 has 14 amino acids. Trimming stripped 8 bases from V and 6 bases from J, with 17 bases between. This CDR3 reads CASSSGFLGNIQYF. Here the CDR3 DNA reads TGCGCCAGCTCTTCAGGGTTCCTCGGAAACATTCAGTACTTC.

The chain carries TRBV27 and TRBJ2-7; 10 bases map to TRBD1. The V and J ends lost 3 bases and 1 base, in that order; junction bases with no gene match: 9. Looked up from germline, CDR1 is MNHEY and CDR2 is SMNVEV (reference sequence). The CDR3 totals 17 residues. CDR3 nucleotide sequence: TGTGCCAGCAGTTTGTCCCCCGGGACAGGGGCTTCCTACGAGCAGTACTTC. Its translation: CASSLSPGTGASYEQYF.

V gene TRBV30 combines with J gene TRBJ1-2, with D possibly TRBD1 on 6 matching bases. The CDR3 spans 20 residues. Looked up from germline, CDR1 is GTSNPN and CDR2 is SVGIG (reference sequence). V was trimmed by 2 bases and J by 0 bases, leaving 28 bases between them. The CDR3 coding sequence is TGTGCCTGGAGTCTCGAATCACGGGGGGGGCCACGGGTTTCTAACTATGGCTACACCTTC. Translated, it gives CAWSLESRGGPRVSNYGYTF.

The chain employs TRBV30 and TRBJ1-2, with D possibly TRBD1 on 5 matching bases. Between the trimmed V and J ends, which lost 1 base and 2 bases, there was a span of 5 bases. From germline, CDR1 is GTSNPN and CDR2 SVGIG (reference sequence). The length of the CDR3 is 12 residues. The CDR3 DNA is TGTGCCTGGAGTGAGGGGAACTATGGCTACACCTTC. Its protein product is CAWSEGNYGYTF.

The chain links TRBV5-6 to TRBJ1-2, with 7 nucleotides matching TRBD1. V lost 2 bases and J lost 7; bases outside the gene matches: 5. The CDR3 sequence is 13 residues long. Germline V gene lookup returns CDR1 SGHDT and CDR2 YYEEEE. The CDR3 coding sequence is TGTGCCAGCAGCTTCAGGGACAGTACTGGCTACACCTTC. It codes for CASSFRDSTGYTF.

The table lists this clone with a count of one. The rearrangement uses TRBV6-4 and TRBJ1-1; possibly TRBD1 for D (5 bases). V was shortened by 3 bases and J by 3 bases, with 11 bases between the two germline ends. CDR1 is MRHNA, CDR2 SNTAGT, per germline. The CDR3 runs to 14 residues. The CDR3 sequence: CASSDSQGDTEAFF. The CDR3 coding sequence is TGTGCCAGCAGTGATTCGCAGGGTGACACTGAAGCTTTCTTT.